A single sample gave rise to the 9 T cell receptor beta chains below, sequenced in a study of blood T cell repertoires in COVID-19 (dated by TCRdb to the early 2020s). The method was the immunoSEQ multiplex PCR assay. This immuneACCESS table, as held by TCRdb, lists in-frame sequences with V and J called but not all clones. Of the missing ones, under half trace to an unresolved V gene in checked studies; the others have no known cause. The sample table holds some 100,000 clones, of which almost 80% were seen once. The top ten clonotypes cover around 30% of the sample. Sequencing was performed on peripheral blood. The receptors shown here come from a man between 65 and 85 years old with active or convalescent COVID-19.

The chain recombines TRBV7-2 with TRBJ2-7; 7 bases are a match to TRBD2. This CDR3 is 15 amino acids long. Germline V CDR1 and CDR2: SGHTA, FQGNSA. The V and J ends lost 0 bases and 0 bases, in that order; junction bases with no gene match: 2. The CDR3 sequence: CASSLAGGDSYEQYF. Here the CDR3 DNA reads TGTGCCAGCAGCTTAGCTGGGGGGGACTCCTACGAGCAGTACTTC.

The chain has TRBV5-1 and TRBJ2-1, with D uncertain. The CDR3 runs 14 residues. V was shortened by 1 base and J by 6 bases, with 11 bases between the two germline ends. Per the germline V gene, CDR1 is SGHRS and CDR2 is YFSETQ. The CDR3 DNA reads TGCGCCAGCAGCTTGCGCCAGCTAGGCAATGAGCAGTTCTTC. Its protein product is CASSLRQLGNEQFF.

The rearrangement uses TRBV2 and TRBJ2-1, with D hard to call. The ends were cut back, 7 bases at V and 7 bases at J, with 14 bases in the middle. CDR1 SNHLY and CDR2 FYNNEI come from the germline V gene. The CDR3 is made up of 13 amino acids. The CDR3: CASTGEARNEQFF. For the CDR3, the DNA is TGTGCCAGCACCGGTGAGGCTCGGAATGAGCAGTTCTTC.

CDR3 bases: TGTGCCAGCAGCCAGGTCGGGGGGCCAACCTACGAGCAGTACTTC. It encodes CASSQVGGPTYEQYF. V is TRBV3-1 (or the pseudogene TRBV3-2) and J is TRBJ2-7, with D perhaps TRBD2 (7 bases). Germline V gene data show CDR1 as LGHDT and CDR2 as YNNKEL (reference sequence). The length of the CDR3 is 15 residues. Trimming took 3 bases from V and 2 from J, leaving 14 bases between them.

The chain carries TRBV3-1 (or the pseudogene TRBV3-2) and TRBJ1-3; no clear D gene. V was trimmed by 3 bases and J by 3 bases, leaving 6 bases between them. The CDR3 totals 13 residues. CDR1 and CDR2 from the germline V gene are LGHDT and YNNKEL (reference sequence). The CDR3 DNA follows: TGTGCCAGCAGCCAGGCAGGTGGAAACACCATATATTTT. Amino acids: CASSQAGGNTIYF.

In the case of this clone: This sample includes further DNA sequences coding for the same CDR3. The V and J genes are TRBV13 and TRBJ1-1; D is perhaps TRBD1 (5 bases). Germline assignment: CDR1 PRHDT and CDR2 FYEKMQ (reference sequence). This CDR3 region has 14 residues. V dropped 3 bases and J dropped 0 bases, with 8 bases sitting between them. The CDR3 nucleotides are TGTGCCAGCAGCTTGGGGCAGGTGAACACTGAAGCTTTCTTT. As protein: CASSLGQVNTEAFF.

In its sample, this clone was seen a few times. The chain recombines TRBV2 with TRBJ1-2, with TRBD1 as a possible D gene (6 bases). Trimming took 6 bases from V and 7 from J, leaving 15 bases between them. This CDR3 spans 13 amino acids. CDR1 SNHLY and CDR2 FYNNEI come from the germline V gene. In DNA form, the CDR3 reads TGTGCCAGCAGGGGCAGGGGAGAAACTGGCTACACCTTC. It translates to CASRGRGETGYTF.

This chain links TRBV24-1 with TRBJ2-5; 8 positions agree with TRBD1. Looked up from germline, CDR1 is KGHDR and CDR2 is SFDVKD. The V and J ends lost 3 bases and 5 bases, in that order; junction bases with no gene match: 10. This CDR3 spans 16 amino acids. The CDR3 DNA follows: TGTGCCACCAGTGATGAGACGGCAGGGGGCTGGGAGACCCAGTACTTC. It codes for CATSDETAGGWETQYF.

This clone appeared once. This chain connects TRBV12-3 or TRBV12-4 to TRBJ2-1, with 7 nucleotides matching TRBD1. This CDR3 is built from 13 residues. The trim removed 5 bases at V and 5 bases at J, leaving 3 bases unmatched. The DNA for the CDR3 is TGTGCCAGCAGTCTAGACAGGGACAATGAGCAGTTCTTC. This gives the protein CASSLDRDNEQFF.